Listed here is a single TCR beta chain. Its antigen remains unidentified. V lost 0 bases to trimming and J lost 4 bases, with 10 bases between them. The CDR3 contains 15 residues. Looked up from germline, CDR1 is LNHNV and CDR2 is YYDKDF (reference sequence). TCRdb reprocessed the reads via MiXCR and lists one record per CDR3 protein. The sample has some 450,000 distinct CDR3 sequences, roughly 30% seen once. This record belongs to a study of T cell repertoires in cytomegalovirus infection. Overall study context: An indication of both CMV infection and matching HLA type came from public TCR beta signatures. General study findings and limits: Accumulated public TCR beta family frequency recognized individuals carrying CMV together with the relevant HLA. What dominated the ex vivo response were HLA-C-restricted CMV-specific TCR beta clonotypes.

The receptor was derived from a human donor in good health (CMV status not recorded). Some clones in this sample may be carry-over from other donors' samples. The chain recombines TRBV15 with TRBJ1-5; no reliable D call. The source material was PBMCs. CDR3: CATSRDRSGNQPQHF. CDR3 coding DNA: TGTGCCACCAGCAGAGACAGGTCCGGGAATCAGCCCCAGCATTTT.